One and the same sample provided the 9 T cell receptor beta chains below, sequenced in a study of control samples from healthy donors and cancer patients. Profiling relied on immunoSEQ multiplex PCR, and the TCRdb table lists in-frame clones only, not all of them. The sample contains 100,000 to 150,000 clones, over 75% of which appear only once. Sequencing was done on a sample of blood. The source is a man aged 35 to 55 in good health.

The rearrangement uses TRBV7-8 and TRBJ2-5; D is tentatively TRBD1 or TRBD2 (5 bases each). CDR1 and CDR2 (germline): SGHVS, FQNEAQ. The V end was cut by 5 bases, the J end by 4 bases, with 8 bases between. This CDR3 is 12 amino acids long. CDR3 nucleotides: TGTGCCAGCAGCATGGGACCAGAGACCCAGTACTTC. Protein sequence: CASSMGPETQYF.

V usage is TRBV30 and J usage is TRBJ1-2; no clear D gene. V dropped 4 bases and J dropped 3 bases, with 9 bases sitting between them. CDR3 length: 12 residues. The V gene's germline CDR1 is GTSNPN and CDR2 SVGIG (reference sequence). The CDR3 bases are TGTGCCTGGACCCAGGAAGACTATGGCTACACCTTC. Protein product: CAWTQEDYGYTF.

The rearrangement links TRBV2 to TRBJ1-6, with D hard to call. Trimming removed 2 bases from V and 7 bases from J, with 12 bases in between. The CDR3 contains 15 residues. The germline V gene has CDR1 SNHLY and CDR2 FYNNEI. The CDR3 loop is CASSEWTSVNSPLHF. The CDR3 nucleotides read TGTGCCAGCAGTGAATGGACCAGCGTGAATTCACCCCTCCACTTT.

The genes are TRBV5-1 and TRBJ2-1; D possibly corresponds to TRBD2 (6 bases). Germline CDR1 SGHRS, CDR2 YFSETQ. Trimming took off 4 bases at V and 7 bases at J, with 15 bases between the two ends. This CDR3 has 14 residues. In DNA form, the CDR3 reads TGCGCCAGCAGCCCCGGGGGTGGGCTTAATGAGCAGTTCTTC. Its translation: CASSPGGGLNEQFF.

There are a few counts of this clone. The J gene is TRBJ1-6, the V gene TRBV5-1, with D maybe TRBD1 (6 bases). The germline gives CDR1 SGHRS, CDR2 YFSETQ. The CDR3 totals 16 residues. Trimming pared 4 bases from V and 8 bases from J, leaving 19 bases between. Here the CDR3 reads CASSLELRGPDSPLHF. CDR3 sequence (DNA): TGCGCCAGCAGCCTAGAGCTCAGGGGTCCGGATTCACCCCTCCACTTT. Together with reference TRBV5-1 and TRBJ1-6, the CDR3 gives the full variable domain: KAGVTQTPRYLIKTRGQQVTLSCSPISGHRSVSWYQQTPGQGLQFLFEYFSETQRNKGNFPGRFSGRQFSNSRSEMNVSTLELGDSALYLCASSLELRGPDSPLHFGNGTRLTVT.

The chain uses TRBV5-1 and TRBJ2-7; D uncertain. The CDR3 sequence is 13 residues long. Germline V gives CDR1 SGHRS, CDR2 YFSETQ. Trimming pared 0 bases from V and 9 bases from J, leaving 13 bases between. The CDR3 DNA reads as TGCGCCAGCAGCTTGGATAACAGACCTATGCAGTACTTC. Translated: CASSLDNRPMQYF.

The chain combines TRBV27 with TRBJ1-5, with D possibly being TRBD1 (5 bases). The V gene's germline CDR1 is MNHEY and CDR2 SMNVEV (reference sequence). This CDR3 contains 14 residues. The V end lost 1 base, the J end lost 5 bases, and 9 bases lay between the germline ends. CDR3 protein: CASSLYGAYQPQHF. The CDR3 DNA sequence: TGTGCCAGCAGTTTATATGGGGCGTATCAGCCCCAGCATTTT.

CDR3 sequence (DNA): TGTGCCAGCAGTTTCACCCCCACAACTAATTCACCCCTCCACTTT. It specifies CASSFTPTTNSPLHF. The rearrangement joins TRBV27 to TRBJ1-6; D remains ambiguous. Germline assignment: CDR1 MNHEY and CDR2 SMNVEV (reference sequence). Trimming removed 3 bases from V and 6 bases from J, with 12 bases in between. CDR3 length: 15 residues.

This chain connects TRBV5-5 to TRBJ1-1; possible D gene TRBD1, 5 bases. V lost 0 bases to trimming and J lost 1 base, with 10 bases between them. Looked up from germline, CDR1 is SGHKS and CDR2 is YYEKEE (reference sequence). The CDR3 has 15 amino acids. The CDR3 region has the DNA TGTGCCAGCAGCTTGGGCAGGGTCGGGAACACTGAAGCTTTCTTT. Translating it yields CASSLGRVGNTEAFF.